This TCR beta chain was retrieved from a study of Graves' ophthalmopathy and Graves' hyperthyroidism. This clonotype was counted at least ten times. Germline V CDR1 and CDR2: SGHAT, FQDESV (reference sequence). This CDR3 comprises 21 residues. Trimming cost V 0 bases and J 1 base, with 28 bases left between them. RNA transcripts provided the template for amplifying TCR beta CDR3 regions. In the first round, RT-PCR was carried out with HTBI primers, and a multiplex PCR formed the second round. MiXCR, applied by TCRdb to the multiplex PCR reads, yields one record per CDR3 protein. The profile shows 300,000 to 500,000 distinct CDR3 sequences, 15% of them singletons.

This chain connects TRBV11-1 to TRBJ2-7, with D perhaps TRBD2 (6 bases). Sequenced material: peripheral blood. The receptor was derived from a woman younger than 35 with stable Graves' hyperthyroidism. The chain's CDR3 is CASSLAWRSPGRGTNSYEQYF. DNA for the CDR3: TGTGCCAGCAGCTTAGCGTGGAGGTCTCCGGGACGGGGGACCAATTCCTACGAGCAGTACTTC.